This T cell receptor beta chain was retrieved from a study of identical twins. A note on this clonotype: Mismatch with germline at one junction end may stem from a read error.

TCRdb ran MiXCR on the 5' RACE reads and lists one entry per CDR3 protein. The data show around 1.7 million distinct CDR3 sequences, with about 31% seen just once and over 0.25% held by the top ten. The sequence derives from a newborn girl in good health. What was sequenced was cord blood.

The CDR3 region has the DNA TGTGCCAGCAGCTTAGTTGGGGGACCTAATGAAAAACTGTTTTTT. Amino acids: CASSLVGGPNEKLFF. The gene calls are TRBV12-3 or TRBV12-4 and TRBJ1-4; D perhaps matches TRBD1 (5 bases). This CDR3 region has 15 residues.